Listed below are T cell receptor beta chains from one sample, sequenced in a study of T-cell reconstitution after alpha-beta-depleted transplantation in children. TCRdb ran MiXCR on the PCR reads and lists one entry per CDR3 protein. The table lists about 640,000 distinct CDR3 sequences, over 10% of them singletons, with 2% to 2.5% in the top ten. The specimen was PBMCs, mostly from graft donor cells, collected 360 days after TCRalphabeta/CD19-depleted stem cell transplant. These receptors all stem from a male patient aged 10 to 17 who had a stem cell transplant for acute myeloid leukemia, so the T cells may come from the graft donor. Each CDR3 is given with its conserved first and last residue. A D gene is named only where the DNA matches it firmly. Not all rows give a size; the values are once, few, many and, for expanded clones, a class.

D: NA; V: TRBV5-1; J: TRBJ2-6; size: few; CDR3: CASSLEGGQTYPIGANVLTF; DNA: TGCGCCAGCAGCTTGGAAGGAGGGCAGACATATCCAATTGGGGCCAACGTCCTGACTTTC
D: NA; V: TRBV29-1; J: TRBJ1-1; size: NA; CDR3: CSVERRGGDTEAFF; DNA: TGCAGCGTTGAACGTAGGGGGGGCGACACTGAAGCTTTCTTT
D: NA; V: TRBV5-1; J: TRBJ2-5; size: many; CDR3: CASSLRFFGQETQYF; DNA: TGCGCCAGCAGCCTACGGTTCTTTGGTCAAGAGACCCAGTACTTC
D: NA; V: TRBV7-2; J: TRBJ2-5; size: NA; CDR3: CASSLVWAGGEETQYF; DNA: TGTGCCAGCAGCTTAGTCTGGGCGGGTGGGGAAGAGACCCAGTACTTC
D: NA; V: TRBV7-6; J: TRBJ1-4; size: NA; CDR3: CASSSKQGQSKHEKLFF; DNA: TGTGCCAGCAGCTCGAAACAAGGACAGTCGAAGCATGAAAAACTGTTTTTT
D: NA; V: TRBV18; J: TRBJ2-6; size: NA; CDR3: CASFVSGANVLTF; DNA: TGTGCCAGCTTCGTCTCTGGGGCCAACGTCCTGACTTTC
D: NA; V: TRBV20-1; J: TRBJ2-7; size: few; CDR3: CSARGAPKVSYEQYF; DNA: TGCAGTGCTAGAGGTGCCCCGAAGGTCTCCTACGAGCAGTACTTC
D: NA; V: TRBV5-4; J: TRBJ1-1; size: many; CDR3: CASSLRTSTEAFF; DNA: TGTGCCAGCAGCTTACGTACGAGCACTGAAGCTTTCTTT
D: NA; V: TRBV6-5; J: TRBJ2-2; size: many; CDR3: CASSYESLRPGELFF; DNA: TGTGCCAGCAGTTACGAGTCTCTCCGTCCCGGGGAGCTGTTTTTT
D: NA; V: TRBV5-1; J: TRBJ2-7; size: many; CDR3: CASSSSTVYEQYF; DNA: TGCGCCAGCAGCTCCTCGACAGTCTACGAGCAGTACTTC
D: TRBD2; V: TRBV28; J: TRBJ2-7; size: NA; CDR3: CASSSWTSGDIYEQYF; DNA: TGTGCCAGCAGTTCATGGACTAGCGGAGATATCTACGAGCAGTACTTC
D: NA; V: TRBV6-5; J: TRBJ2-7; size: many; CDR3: CASSYTSEGLSSYEQYF; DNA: TGTGCCAGCAGTTACACCAGTGAGGGGCTCAGCTCCTACGAGCAGTACTTC
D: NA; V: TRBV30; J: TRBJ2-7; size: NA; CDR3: CAWSPPGRGEQYF; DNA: TGTGCCTGGAGTCCTCCGGGGCGAGGGGAGCAGTACTTC
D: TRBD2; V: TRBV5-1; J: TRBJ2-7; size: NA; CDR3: CASSLLVTSGTYEQYF; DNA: TGCGCCAGCAGCTTGCTCGTGACTAGCGGAACCTACGAGCAGTACTTC
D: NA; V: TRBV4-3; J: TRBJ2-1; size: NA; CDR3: CASSQDGVTEQFF; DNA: TGCGCCAGCAGCCAAGATGGCGTAACTGAGCAGTTCTTC
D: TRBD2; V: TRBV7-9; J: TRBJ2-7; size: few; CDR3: CASSPGGSSDEQYF; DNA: TGTGCCAGCAGCCCTGGCGGGAGTTCGGACGAGCAGTACTTC
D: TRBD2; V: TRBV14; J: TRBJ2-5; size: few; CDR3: CASNIAGGGETQYF; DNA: TGTGCCAGCAACATAGCGGGAGGAGGAGAGACCCAGTACTTC
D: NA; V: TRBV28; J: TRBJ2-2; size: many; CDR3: CASSLSPFTGELFF; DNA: TGTGCCAGCAGTCTATCCCCCTTTACCGGGGAGCTGTTTTTT
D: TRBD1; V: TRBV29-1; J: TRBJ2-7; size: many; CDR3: CSVGDRAEQYF; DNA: TGCAGCGTTGGGGACAGGGCCGAGCAGTACTTC
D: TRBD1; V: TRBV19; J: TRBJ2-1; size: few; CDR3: CASSTGTGAYNEQFF; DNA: TGTGCCAGTAGTACCGGGACAGGGGCCTACAATGAGCAGTTCTTC
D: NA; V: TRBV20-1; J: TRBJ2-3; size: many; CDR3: CSAQRLGTTDTQYF; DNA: TGCAGTGCTCAAAGGCTAGGGACCACAGATACGCAGTATTTT
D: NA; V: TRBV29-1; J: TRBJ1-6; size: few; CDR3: CSASQGINSPLHF; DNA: TGCAGCGCCTCGCAGGGGATTAATTCACCCCTCCACTTT
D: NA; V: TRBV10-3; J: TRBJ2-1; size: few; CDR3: CAIRQASYNEQFF; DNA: TGTGCCATCCGACAGGCGTCCTACAATGAGCAGTTCTTC
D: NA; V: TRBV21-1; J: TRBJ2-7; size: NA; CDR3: CASSNTSGRSYEQYF; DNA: TGTGCCAGCAGCAATACAAGCGGGCGATCCTACGAGCAGTACTTC
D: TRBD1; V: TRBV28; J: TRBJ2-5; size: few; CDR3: CASSFPPGTGEETQYF; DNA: TGTGCCAGCAGTTTCCCGCCCGGGACAGGGGAAGAGACCCAGTACTTC
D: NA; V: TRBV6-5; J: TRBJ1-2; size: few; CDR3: CASTIGTGNYGYTF; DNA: TGTGCCAGCACTATCGGGACCGGTAACTATGGCTACACCTTC
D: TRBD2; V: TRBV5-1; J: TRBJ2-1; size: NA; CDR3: CASSTPGLADIYNEQFF; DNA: TGCGCCAGCAGCACCCCGGGACTAGCAGATATCTACAATGAGCAGTTCTTC
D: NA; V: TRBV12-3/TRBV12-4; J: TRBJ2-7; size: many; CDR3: CASSTLIDEQYF; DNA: TGTGCCAGCAGTACCTTGATCGACGAGCAGTACTTC
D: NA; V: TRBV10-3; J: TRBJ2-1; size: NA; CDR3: CAISVLAVPSSYNEQFF; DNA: TGTGCCATCAGTGTATTAGCGGTCCCGAGCTCCTACAATGAGCAGTTCTTC
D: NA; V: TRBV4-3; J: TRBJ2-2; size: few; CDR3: CASSQDQRNTGELFF; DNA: TGCGCCAGCAGCCAAGATCAAAGGAACACCGGGGAGCTGTTTTTT
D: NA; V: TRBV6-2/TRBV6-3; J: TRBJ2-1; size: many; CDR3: CATWRSGSTYNEQFF; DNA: TGTGCCACCTGGCGGTCGGGCAGTACTTACAATGAGCAGTTCTTC
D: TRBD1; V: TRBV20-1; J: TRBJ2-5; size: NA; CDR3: CSAARDRKVSQYF; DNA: TGCAGTGCTGCCCGGGACAGGAAAGTATCCCAGTACTTC
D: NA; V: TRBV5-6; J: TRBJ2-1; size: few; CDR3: CASSLGWAETGHTYNEQFF; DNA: TGTGCCAGCAGTTTGGGGTGGGCCGAGACAGGCCATACCTACAATGAGCAGTTCTTC